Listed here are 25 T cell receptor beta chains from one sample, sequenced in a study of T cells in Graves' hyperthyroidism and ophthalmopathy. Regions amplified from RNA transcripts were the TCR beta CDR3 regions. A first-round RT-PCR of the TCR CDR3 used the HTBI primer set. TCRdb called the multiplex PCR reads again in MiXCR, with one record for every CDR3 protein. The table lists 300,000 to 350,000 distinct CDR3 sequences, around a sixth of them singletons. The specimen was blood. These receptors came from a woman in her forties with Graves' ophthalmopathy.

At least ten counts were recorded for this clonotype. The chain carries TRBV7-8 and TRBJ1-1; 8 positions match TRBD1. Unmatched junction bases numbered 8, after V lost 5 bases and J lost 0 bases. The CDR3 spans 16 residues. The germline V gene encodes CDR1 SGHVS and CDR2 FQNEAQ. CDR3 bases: TGTGCCAGCAGCCTCAGGACAGGGCGCCTGAACACTGAAGCTTTCTTT. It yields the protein CASSLRTGRLNTEAFF.

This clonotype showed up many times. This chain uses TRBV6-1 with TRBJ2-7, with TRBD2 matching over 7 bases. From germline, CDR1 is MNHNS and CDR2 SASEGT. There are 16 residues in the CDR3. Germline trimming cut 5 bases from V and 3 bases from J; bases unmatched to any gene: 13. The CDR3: CASSSPRLAKGYEQYF. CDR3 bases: TGTGCCAGCAGTAGCCCCCGACTAGCCAAAGGCTACGAGCAGTACTTC.

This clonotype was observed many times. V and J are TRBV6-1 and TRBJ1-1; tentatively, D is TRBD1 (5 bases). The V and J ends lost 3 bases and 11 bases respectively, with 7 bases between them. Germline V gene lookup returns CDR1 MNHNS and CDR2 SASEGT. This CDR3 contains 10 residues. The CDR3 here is CASSDNRAFF. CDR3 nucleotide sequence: TGTGCCAGCAGTGACAACAGGGCTTTCTTT.

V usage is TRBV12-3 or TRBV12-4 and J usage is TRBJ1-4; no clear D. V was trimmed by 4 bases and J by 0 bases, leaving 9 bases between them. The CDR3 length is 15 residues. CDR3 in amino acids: CASSSDFSTNEKLFF. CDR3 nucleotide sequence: TGTGCCAGCAGTTCGGACTTCTCAACTAATGAAAAACTGTTTTTT.

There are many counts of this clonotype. CDR3 sequence reads: CASSEANRPDSNQPQHF. CDR3 DNA: TGTGCCAGCAGTGAAGCGAACAGGCCCGATAGCAATCAGCCCCAGCATTTT. The chain joins TRBV2 to TRBJ1-5, with TRBD1 as a possible D gene (5 bases). CDR3 length: 17 amino acids. Germline loops: CDR1 SNHLY, CDR2 FYNNEI. V dropped 0 bases and J dropped 0 bases, with 12 bases sitting between them.

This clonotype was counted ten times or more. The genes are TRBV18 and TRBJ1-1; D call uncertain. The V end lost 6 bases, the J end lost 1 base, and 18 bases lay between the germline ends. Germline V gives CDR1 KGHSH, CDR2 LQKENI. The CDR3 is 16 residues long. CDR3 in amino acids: CASSPTRAAANTEAFF. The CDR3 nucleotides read TGTGCCAGCTCCCCCACGAGAGCGGCGGCGAACACTGAAGCTTTCTTT.

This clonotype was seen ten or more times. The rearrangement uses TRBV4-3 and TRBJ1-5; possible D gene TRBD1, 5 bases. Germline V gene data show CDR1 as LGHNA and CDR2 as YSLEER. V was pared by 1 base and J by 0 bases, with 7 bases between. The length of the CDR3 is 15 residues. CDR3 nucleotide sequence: TGCGCCAGCAGCCAAGGGGGGGGTAGCAATCAGCCCCAGCATTTT. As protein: CASSQGGGSNQPQHF.

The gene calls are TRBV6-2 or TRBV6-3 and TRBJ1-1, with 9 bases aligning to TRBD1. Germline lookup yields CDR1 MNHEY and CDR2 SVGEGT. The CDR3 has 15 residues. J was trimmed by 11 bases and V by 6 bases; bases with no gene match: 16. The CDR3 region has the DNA TGTGCCAGCAGGAGACAGGGGGACGTGGTGGATGTTGCTTTCTTT. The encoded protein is CASRRQGDVVDVAFF.

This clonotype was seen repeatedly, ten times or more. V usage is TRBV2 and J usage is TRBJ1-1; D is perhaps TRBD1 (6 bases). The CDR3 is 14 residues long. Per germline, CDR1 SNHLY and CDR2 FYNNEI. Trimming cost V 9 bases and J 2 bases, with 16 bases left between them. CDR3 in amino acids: CASIRTADNTEAFF. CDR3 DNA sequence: TGTGCCAGTATCCGGACAGCCGATAACACTGAAGCTTTCTTT.

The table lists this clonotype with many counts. This chain's CDR3 is CASSEYFLGKGYEQYF. CDR3 in DNA: TGTGCCAGCAGTGAATATTTCCTCGGGAAGGGCTACGAGCAGTACTTC. This chain joins TRBV25-1 and TRBJ2-7, with TRBD2 as a possible D gene (5 bases). The CDR3 is 16 residues long. V lost 0 bases and J lost 3, with 15 bases in between. Looked up from germline, CDR1 is MGHDK and CDR2 is SYGVNS.

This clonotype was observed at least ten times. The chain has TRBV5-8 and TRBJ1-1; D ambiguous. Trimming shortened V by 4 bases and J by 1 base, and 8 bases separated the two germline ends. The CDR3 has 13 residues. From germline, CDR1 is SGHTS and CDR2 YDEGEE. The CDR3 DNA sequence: TGTGCCAGCAGCAGGGAAGGGAACACTGAAGCTTTCTTT. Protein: CASSREGNTEAFF.

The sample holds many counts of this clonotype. As DNA, the CDR3 is TGTGCCAGCAGTGAGGTCGTGACCGGGGAGCTGTTTTTT. It encodes CASSEVVTGELFF. V usage is TRBV6-1 and J usage is TRBJ2-2; D is unresolved. The CDR3 totals 13 residues. Trimming shortened V by 3 bases and J by 5 bases, and 7 bases separated the two germline ends. The germline CDR1 and CDR2 sequences are MNHNS and SASEGT.

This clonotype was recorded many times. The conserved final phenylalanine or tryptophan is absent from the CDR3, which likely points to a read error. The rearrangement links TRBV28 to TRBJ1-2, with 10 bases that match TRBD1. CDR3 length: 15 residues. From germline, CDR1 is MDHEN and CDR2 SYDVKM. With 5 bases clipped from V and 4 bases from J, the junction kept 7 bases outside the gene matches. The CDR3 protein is CASSPGQGISYGYTL. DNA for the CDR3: TGTGCCAGCAGTCCGGGACAGGGGATCTCCTATGGCTACACCCTC.

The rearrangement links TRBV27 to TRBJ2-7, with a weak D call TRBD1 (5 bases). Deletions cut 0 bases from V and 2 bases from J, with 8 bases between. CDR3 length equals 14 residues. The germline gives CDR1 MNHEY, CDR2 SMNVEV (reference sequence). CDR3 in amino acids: CASSLSWGPYEQYF. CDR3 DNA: TGTGCCAGCAGTTTATCGTGGGGCCCCTACGAGCAGTACTTC.

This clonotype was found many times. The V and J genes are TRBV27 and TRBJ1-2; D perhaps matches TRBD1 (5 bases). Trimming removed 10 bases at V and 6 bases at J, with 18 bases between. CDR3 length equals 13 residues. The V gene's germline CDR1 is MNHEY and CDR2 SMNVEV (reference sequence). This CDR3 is CATWGNLRDGYTF. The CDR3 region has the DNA TGTGCCACGTGGGGGAATTTGAGGGATGGCTACACCTTC.

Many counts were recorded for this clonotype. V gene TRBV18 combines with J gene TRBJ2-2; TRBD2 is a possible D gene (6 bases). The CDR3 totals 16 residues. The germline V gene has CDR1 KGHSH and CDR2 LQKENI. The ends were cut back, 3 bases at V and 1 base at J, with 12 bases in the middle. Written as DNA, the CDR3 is TGTGCCAGCTCACCCCGGGCTAGCGAGAACACCGGGGAGCTGTTTTTT. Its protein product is CASSPRASENTGELFF.

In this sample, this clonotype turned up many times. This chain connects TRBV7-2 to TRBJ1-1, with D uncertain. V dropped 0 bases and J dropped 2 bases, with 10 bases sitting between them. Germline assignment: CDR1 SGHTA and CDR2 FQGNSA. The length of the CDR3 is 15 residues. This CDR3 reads CASSLATVSNTEAFF. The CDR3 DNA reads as TGTGCCAGCAGCTTAGCAACAGTCTCTAACACTGAAGCTTTCTTT.

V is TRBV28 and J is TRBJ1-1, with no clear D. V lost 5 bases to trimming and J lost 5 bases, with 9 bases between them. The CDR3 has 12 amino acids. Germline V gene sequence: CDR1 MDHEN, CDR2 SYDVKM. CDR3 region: CASSDGETEAFF. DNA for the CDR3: TGTGCCAGCAGTGACGGGGAAACTGAAGCTTTCTTT.

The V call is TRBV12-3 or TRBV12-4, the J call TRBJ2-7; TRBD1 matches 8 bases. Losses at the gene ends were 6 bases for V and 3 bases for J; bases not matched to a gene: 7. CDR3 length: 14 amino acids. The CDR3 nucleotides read TGTGCCAGCAGCCGACAGGGGCAGGACTACGAGCAGTACTTC. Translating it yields CASSRQGQDYEQYF.

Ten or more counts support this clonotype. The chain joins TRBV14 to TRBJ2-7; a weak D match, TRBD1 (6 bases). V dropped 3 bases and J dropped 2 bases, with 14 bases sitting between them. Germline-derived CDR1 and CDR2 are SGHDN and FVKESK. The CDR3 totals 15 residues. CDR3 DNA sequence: TGTGCCAGCAGCCAGGGGGCAGGAGCTCCCTACGAGCAGTACTTC. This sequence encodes CASSQGAGAPYEQYF.

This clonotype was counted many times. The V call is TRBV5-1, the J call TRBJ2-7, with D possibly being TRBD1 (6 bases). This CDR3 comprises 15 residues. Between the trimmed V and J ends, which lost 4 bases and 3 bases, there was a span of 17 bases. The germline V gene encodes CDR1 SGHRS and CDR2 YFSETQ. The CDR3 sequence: CASSMSTGSFYEQYF. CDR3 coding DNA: TGCGCCAGCAGCATGTCGACAGGCTCCTTCTACGAGCAGTACTTC. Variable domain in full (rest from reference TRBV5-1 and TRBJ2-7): KAGVTQTPRYLIKTRGQQVTLSCSPISGHRSVSWYQQTPGQGLQFLFEYFSETQRNKGNFPGRFSGRQFSNSRSEMNVSTLELGDSALYLCASSMSTGSFYEQYFGPGTRLTVT.

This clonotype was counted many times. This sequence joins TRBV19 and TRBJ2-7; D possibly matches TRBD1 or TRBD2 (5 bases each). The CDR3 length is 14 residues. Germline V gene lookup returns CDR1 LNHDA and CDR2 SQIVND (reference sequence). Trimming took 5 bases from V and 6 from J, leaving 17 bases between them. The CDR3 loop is CASSLGSRGTEQYF. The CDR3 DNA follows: TGTGCCAGTAGTTTGGGATCCCGTGGGACCGAGCAGTACTTC. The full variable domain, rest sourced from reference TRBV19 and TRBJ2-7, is DGGITQSPKYLFRKEGQNVTLSCEQNLNHDAMYWYRQDPGQGLRLIYYSQIVNDFQKGDIAEGYSVSREKKESFPLTVTSAQKNPTAFYLCASSLGSRGTEQYFGPGTRLTVT.

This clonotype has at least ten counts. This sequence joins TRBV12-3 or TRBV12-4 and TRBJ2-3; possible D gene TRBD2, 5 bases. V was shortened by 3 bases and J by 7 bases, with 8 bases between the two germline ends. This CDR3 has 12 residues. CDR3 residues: CASSLDFNTQYF. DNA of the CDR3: TGTGCCAGCAGTTTGGACTTCAATACGCAGTATTTT.

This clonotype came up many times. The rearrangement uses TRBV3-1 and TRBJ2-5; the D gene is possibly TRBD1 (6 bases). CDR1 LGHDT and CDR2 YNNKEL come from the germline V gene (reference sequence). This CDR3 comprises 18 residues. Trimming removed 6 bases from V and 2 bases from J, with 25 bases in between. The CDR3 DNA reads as TGTGCCAGCAGGCACTCACTAACCAACCGGGACAAACAAGAGACCCAGTACTTC. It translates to CASRHSLTNRDKQETQYF.

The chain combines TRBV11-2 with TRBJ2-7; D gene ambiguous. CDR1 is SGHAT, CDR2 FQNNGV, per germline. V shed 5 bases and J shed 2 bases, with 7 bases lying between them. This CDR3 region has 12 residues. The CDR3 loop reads CASSILTYEQYF. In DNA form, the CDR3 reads TGTGCCAGCAGCATCCTGACCTACGAGCAGTACTTC.